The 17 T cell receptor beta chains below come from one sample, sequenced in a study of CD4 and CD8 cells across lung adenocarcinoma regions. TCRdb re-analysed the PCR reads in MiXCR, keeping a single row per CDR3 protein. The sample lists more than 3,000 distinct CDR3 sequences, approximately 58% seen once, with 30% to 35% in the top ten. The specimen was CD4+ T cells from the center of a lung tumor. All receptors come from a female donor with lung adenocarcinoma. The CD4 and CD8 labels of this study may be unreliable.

Here the CDR3 DNA reads TGTGCCAGCAGTCCGTGGGGTAGCGGGAGGCTAGGGGAGACCCAGTACTTC. Translated, it gives CASSPWGSGRLGETQYF. V gene TRBV27 combines with J gene TRBJ2-5, with 10 bases aligning to TRBD2. Germline CDR1 reads MNHEY; CDR2 reads SMNVEV (reference sequence). V was clipped by 5 bases and J by 5 bases; unmatched bases: 14. This CDR3 has 17 amino acids.

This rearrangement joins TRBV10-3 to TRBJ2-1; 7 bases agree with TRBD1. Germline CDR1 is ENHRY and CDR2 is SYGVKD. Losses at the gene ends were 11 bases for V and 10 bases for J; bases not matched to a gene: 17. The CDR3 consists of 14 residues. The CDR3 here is CAATRDSDFYEQFF. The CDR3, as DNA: TGTGCCGCCACCAGGGACAGCGACTTCTACGAGCAGTTCTTC.

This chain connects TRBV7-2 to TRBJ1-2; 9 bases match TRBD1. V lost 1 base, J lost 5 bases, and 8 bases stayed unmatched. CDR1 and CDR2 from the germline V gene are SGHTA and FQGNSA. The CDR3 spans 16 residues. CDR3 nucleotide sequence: TGTGCCAGCAGCTTAGAGGTGGGACAGGGAGGTTATGGCTACACCTTC. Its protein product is CASSLEVGQGGYGYTF.

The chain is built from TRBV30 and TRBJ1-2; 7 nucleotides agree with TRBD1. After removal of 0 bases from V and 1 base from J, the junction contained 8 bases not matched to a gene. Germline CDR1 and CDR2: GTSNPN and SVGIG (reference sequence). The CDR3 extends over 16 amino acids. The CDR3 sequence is CAWSVKGQIINYGYTF. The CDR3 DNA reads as TGTGCCTGGAGTGTTAAGGGACAGATCATTAACTATGGCTACACCTTC.

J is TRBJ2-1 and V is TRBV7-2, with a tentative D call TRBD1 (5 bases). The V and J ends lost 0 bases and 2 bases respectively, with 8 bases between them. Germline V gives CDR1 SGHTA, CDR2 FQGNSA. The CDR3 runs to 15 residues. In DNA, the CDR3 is TGTGCCAGCAGCTTAGCGCAGGGAACCTACAATGAGCAGTTCTTC. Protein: CASSLAQGTYNEQFF.

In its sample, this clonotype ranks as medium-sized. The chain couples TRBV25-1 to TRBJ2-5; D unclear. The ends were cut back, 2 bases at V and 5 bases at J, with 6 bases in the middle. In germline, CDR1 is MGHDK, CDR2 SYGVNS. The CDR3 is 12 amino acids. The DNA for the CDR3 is TGTGCCAGCAGTGAACCGGGTGAGACCCAGTACTTC. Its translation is CASSEPGETQYF. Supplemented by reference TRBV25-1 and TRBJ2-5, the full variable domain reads EADIYQTPRYLVIGTGKKITLECSQTMGHDKMYWYQQDPGMELHLIHYSYGVNSTEKGDLSSESTVSRIRTEHFPLTLESARPSHTSQYLCASSEPGETQYFGPGTRLLVL.

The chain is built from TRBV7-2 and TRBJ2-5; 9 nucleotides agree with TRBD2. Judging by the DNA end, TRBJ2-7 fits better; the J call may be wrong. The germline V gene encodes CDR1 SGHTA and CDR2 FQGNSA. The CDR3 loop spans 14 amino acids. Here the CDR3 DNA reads TGTGCCAGCAGCTTACTAGCGGGAAGGGGCGAGCAGTACTTC. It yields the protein CASSLLAGRGEQYF.

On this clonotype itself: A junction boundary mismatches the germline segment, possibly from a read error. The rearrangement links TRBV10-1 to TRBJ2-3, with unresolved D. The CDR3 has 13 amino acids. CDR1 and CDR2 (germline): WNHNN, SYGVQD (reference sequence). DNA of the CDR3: TGCGCCACCGAACTCGATGGCACAGATACGCAGTATTTC. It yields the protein CATELDGTDTQYF.

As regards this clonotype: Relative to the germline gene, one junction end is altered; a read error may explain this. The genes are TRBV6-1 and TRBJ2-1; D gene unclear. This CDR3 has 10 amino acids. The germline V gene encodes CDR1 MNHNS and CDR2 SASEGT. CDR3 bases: TGTGCCAGGAGTGTGCATGGGAAGTTCTTC. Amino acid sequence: CARSVHGKFF.

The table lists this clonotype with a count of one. In DNA form, the CDR3 reads TGTGCCAGCAGTGTTGGTACGGCGGGACATTACAATGAGCAGTTCTTC. Translating it yields CASSVGTAGHYNEQFF. V and J are TRBV6-1 and TRBJ2-1, with D perhaps given as TRBD1 or TRBD2 (6 bases each). Trimming cost V 4 bases and J 4 bases, with 17 bases left between them. The CDR3 runs 16 residues. The V gene's germline CDR1 is MNHNS and CDR2 SASEGT.

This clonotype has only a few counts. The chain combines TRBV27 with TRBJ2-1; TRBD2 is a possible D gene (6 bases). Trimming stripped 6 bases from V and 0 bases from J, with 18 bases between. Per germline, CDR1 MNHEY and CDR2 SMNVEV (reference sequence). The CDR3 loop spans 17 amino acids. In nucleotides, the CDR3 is TGTGCCAGCAGCCAGGCCCGCGGGAAGAGCTCCTACAATGAGCAGTTCTTC. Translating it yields CASSQARGKSSYNEQFF.

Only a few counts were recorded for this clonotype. This CDR3 is CASSLLGSGGGNEQFF. In nucleotides, the CDR3 is TGTGCCAGCAGTTTATTGGGGTCGGGAGGGGGGAATGAGCAGTTCTTC. The V call is TRBV27, the J call TRBJ2-1; 8 nucleotides align to TRBD2. The CDR3 sequence is 16 residues long. V trimming: 1 base; J trimming: 7 bases; junction bases outside the gene matches: 9. Germline V lookup: CDR1 MNHEY, CDR2 SMNVEV (reference sequence).

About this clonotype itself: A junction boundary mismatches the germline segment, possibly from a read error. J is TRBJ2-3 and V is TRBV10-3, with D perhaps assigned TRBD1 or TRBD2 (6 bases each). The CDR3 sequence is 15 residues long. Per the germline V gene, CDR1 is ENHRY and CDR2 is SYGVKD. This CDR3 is CAGGEGGRESDTQYF. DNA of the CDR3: TGTGCCGGGGGAGAGGGGGGCAGGGAGTCAGATACGCAGTATTTC.

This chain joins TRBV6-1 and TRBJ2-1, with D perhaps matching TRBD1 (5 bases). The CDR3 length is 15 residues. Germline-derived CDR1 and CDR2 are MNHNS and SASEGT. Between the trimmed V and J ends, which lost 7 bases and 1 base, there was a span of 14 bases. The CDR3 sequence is CASTLGAGSYNEQFF. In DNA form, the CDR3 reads TGTGCCAGCACCCTAGGGGCAGGATCCTACAATGAGCAGTTCTTC.

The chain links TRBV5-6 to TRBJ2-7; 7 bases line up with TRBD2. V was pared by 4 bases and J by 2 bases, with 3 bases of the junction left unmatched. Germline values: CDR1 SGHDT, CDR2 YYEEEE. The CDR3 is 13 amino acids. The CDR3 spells CASSVGTTYEQYF. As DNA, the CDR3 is TGTGCCAGCAGCGTAGGGACTACCTACGAGCAGTACTTC.

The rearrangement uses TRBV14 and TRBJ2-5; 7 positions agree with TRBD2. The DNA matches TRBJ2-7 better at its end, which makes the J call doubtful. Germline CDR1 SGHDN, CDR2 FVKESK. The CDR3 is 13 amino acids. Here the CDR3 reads CASSQFGGDEQYF. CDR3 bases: TGTGCCAGCAGCCAATTTGGGGGGGACGAGCAGTACTTC.

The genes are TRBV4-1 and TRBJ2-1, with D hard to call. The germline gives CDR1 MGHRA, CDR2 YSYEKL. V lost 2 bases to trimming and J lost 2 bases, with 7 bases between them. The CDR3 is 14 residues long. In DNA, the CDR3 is TGCGCCAGCAGCCAAAGGGCCCCCTACAATGAGCAGTTCTTC. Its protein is CASSQRAPYNEQFF.